A selection of T cell receptor beta chains follows, all from one sample in a study of blood T cell repertoires in COVID-19. The data were produced by immunoSEQ multiplex PCR, yet TCRdb's version contains in-frame clones alone and is incomplete. Found here are roughly 250,000 clones, approximately 86% of them singletons; the top ten hold roughly 1.6%. The sample was PBMCs or T cells enriched from blood (not recorded which). The receptors here all came from a woman aged 45 to 65 who had recovered from COVID-19. The CDR3 runs from the conserved cysteine through the conserved F or W. D genes are given only for firm matches. Clone size appears in some rows only: once, few, many, or a class for an expanded clone.

v_call	cdr3_length	d_call	clone_size	j_call	cdr3_aa	cdr3_nt
TRBV6-6	13	-	-	TRBJ2-2	CASSYVLFGELFF	TGTGCCAGCAGTTACGTACTATTCGGGGAGCTGTTTTTT
TRBV19	13	-	few	TRBJ1-6	CARAGKSGSPLHF	TGTGCCAGAGCGGGGAAGTCAGGCTCACCCCTCCACTTT
TRBV6-6	14	TRBD2	-	TRBJ2-1	CASRDLAEYNEQFF	TGTGCCAGCAGGGACCTAGCGGAATACAATGAGCAGTTCTTC
TRBV27	14	TRBD1	-	TRBJ2-7	CASSFAGGFVEQYF	TGTGCCAGCAGTTTTGCAGGGGGCTTCGTCGAGCAGTACTTC
TRBV10-3	14	-	-	TRBJ2-3	CAISDRRGTDTQYF	TGTGCCATCAGTGACCGAAGGGGGACAGATACGCAGTATTTT
TRBV5-1	15	TRBD2	-	TRBJ2-7	CASSATSGRGSEQYF	TGCGCCAGCAGCGCCACTAGCGGGAGAGGTTCCGAGCAGTACTTC
TRBV6-1	16	TRBD2	-	TRBJ2-2	CASSETLAVLPGELFF	TGTGCCAGCAGTGAGACCCTAGCGGTTCTGCCGGGCGAGCTGTTTTTT
TRBV7-2	12	-	once	TRBJ2-3	CASSPVTDTQYF	TGTGCCAGCAGTCCCGTCACAGATACGCAGTATTTT
TRBV7-9	14	-	-	TRBJ2-1	CASSRGTGTNEQFF	TGTGCCAGCAGCCGCGGCACAGGGACCAATGAGCAGTTCTTC
TRBV7-6	15	-	-	TRBJ1-2	CASSPQTRVHYGYTF	TGTGCCAGCAGCCCCCAGACCAGGGTTCACTATGGCTACACCTTC
TRBV18	13	-	-	TRBJ1-1	CASWGSLATEAFF	TGTGCCAGCTGGGGCAGCTTGGCCACTGAAGCTTTCTTT
TRBV2	12	TRBD1	-	TRBJ2-1	CASALGGHEQFF	TGTGCCAGCGCTTTAGGGGGCCATGAGCAGTTCTTC
TRBV12-3/TRBV12-4	10	-	once	TRBJ1-2	CASSNNGYTF	TGTGCCAGCAGTAATAATGGCTACACCTTC
TRBV4-1	13	-	-	TRBJ2-1	CASSAYSHNEQFF	TGCGCCAGCAGCGCCTATTCCCACAATGAGCAGTTCTTC
TRBV5-1	15	-	-	TRBJ2-1	CASSLSSGTYNEQFF	TGCGCCAGCAGCTTGTCTTCGGGAACCTACAATGAGCAGTTCTTC
TRBV3-1/TRBV3-2	13	-	-	TRBJ1-1	CASSQGGNTEAFF	TGTGCCAGCAGCCAAGGAGGGAACACTGAAGCTTTCTTT
TRBV5-1	16	TRBD1	-	TRBJ1-1	CASSSGDRSMNTEAFF	TGCGCCAGCAGCTCAGGGGACAGATCGATGAACACTGAAGCTTTCTTT
TRBV27	14	TRBD1	-	TRBJ2-3	CASSWTGSTDTQYF	TGTGCCAGCAGTTGGACAGGCAGCACAGATACGCAGTATTTT
TRBV6-5	14	-	once	TRBJ2-7	CASRPQGYSYEQYF	TGTGCCAGCAGACCCCAGGGGTATTCCTACGAGCAGTACTTC
TRBV2	14	-	-	TRBJ1-4	CASKLALLNEKLFF	TGTGCCAGCAAGTTGGCACTACTTAATGAAAAACTGTTTTTT
TRBV7-8	15	TRBD1	-	TRBJ1-5	CASSTGQGAEQPQHF	TGTGCCAGCAGCACGGGACAGGGGGCGGAGCAGCCCCAGCATTTT
TRBV30	14	TRBD1	-	TRBJ2-7	CAWSPGTGMSEQYF	TGTGCCTGGAGCCCCGGGACAGGGATGAGCGAGCAGTACTTC
TRBV6-6	17	TRBD2	-	TRBJ2-3	CASGRGTGRATADTQYF	TGTGCCAGCGGTCGGGGTACCGGGAGGGCCACGGCAGATACGCAGTATTTT
TRBV2	14	-	-	TRBJ1-2	CASSPGRGNYGYTF	TGTGCCAGCAGCCCCGGGAGGGGGAACTATGGCTACACCTTC
TRBV25-1	15	-	-	TRBJ2-7	CASGRETTGGYEQYF	TGTGCCAGCGGTCGGGAAACGACAGGCGGTTACGAGCAGTACTTC
TRBV19	17	TRBD2	-	TRBJ2-3	CASSMVEGLAGADTQYF	TGTGCCAGTAGTATGGTGGAGGGACTAGCGGGTGCAGATACGCAGTATTTT
TRBV9	16	TRBD2	-	TRBJ2-5	CASSVGGGRVKETQYF	TGTGCCAGCAGCGTAGGGGGCGGGAGGGTAAAGGAGACCCAGTACTTC
TRBV18	15	-	-	TRBJ2-5	CASSPHPGAQETQYF	TGTGCCAGCTCACCCCACCCAGGGGCCCAAGAGACCCAGTACTTC
TRBV2	13	-	-	TRBJ1-1	CASSARGSGGAFF	TGTGCCAGCAGTGCCCGCGGAAGCGGGGGAGCTTTCTTT
TRBV18	13	-	-	TRBJ1-1	CASSGQPNTEAFF	TGTGCCAGCTCAGGGCAGCCTAACACTGAAGCTTTCTTT
TRBV6-2/TRBV6-3	16	TRBD1	-	TRBJ2-7	CASSYPARTGAYEQYF	TGTGCCAGCAGTTACCCCGCACGGACAGGGGCCTACGAGCAGTACTTC
TRBV3-1/TRBV3-2	15	TRBD2	-	TRBJ2-7	CASSQGLAGGREQYF	TGTGCCAGCAGCCAAGGACTAGCGGGAGGGCGCGAGCAGTACTTC
TRBV28	14	-	-	TRBJ1-2	CASSLLVGRKGYTF	TGTGCCAGCAGTTTATTGGTCGGCAGGAAGGGCTACACCTTC
TRBV5-6	14	-	-	TRBJ1-1	CASSLSRAVTEAFF	TGTGCCAGCAGCCTGTCTCGCGCGGTCACTGAAGCTTTCTTT
TRBV5-1	17	-	-	TRBJ1-1	CASSLGIASGDHTEAFF	TGCGCCAGCAGCTTGGGAATAGCGTCGGGGGACCACACTGAAGCTTTCTTT
TRBV18	13	-	-	TRBJ1-2	CASSVGGDAGYTF	TGTGCCAGCTCCGTAGGGGGTGATGCCGGCTACACCTTC
TRBV5-1	14	TRBD2	-	TRBJ2-7	CASSSGLAGYEQYF	TGCGCCAGCAGCTCGGGACTAGCGGGGTACGAGCAGTACTTC
TRBV18	13	-	-	TRBJ2-5	CASSPTGQETQYF	TGTGCCAGCTCACCAACAGGCCAAGAGACCCAGTACTTC
TRBV14	16	TRBD2	-	TRBJ2-3	CASSQAGGFRTDTQYF	TGTGCCAGCAGCCAAGCGGGAGGGTTTCGCACAGATACGCAGTATTTT
TRBV20-1	14	-	-	TRBJ1-5	CSASLGGGNQPQHF	TGCAGTGCTAGTCTGGGTGGAGGCAATCAGCCCCAGCATTTT
TRBV6-5	15	-	-	TRBJ2-2	CASSYGGGNTGELFF	TGTGCCAGCAGTTACGGCGGAGGGAACACCGGGGAGCTGTTTTTT
TRBV10-1	15	TRBD2	-	TRBJ2-2	CASSESREEGGELFF	TGCGCCAGCAGTGAGTCGCGGGAGGAGGGCGGGGAGCTGTTTTTT
TRBV5-1	18	TRBD2	-	TRBJ2-7	CASSPPGLAGVSVYEQYF	TGCGCCAGCAGCCCTCCCGGACTAGCGGGAGTTTCTGTCTACGAGCAGTACTTC
TRBV29-1	13	TRBD1	-	TRBJ1-2	CSVPGQGASGYTF	TGCAGCGTTCCGGGACAGGGGGCGTCGGGCTACACCTTC
TRBV5-1	15	-	-	TRBJ1-4	CASSVTGLINEKLFF	TGCGCCAGCAGCGTTACAGGGCTTATTAATGAAAAACTGTTTTTT
TRBV4-1	16	-	-	TRBJ2-2	CASSQVMVDPTGELFF	TGCGCCAGCAGCCAAGTAATGGTAGATCCCACCGGGGAGCTGTTTTTT
TRBV9	15	TRBD1	-	TRBJ2-3	CASSPGTGGTDTQYF	TGTGCCAGCAGCCCGGGGACAGGGGGTACAGATACGCAGTATTTT
TRBV14	17	TRBD2	-	TRBJ2-3	CASSPPVLAGVYNTQYF	TGTGCCAGCAGCCCTCCGGTGTTAGCGGGAGTCTATAATACGCAGTATTTT
TRBV14	17	-	-	TRBJ2-7	CASSQDGTRGASYEQYF	TGTGCCAGCAGCCAAGATGGGACAAGAGGGGCGTCCTACGAGCAGTACTTC
TRBV5-1	16	TRBD1	-	TRBJ2-3	CASSLGGTGGTDTQYF	TGCGCCAGCAGCTTAGGAGGGACAGGGGGCACAGATACGCAGTATTTT
TRBV7-6	13	TRBD1	-	TRBJ1-1	CASSTRQGTEAFF	TGTGCCAGCAGCACCCGACAGGGAACTGAAGCTTTCTTT
TRBV2	16	TRBD1	-	TRBJ2-7	CASRAPTGTGGYEQYF	TGTGCCAGCAGGGCCCCAACCGGGACAGGGGGCTACGAGCAGTACTTC